These 30 T cell receptor beta chains were all obtained from the same sample, sequenced in a study of beta chain features in type 1 diabetes. Study-level results: Within each of all four CD4+ subsets, Type 1 diabetes patients had TCRB CDR3s that were moderately but significantly shorter.

Every bit of the isolated RNA underwent reverse transcription, so sequencing read expressed TCRB transcripts. Produced via immunoSEQ multiplex PCR; TCRdb's table is partial and in-frame only. The sample has some 700,000 clones; 13% are singletons. Their target antigens are unknown. The specimen sequenced was naive CD4+ T cells from blood. The source of these receptors is a man younger than 35 with type 1 diabetes.

This clone was seen only a few times. The gene calls are TRBV4-2 and TRBJ1-3, with a weak D call TRBD1 (6 bases). Trimming left V 1 base short and J 2 bases short, with 12 bases between. The length of the CDR3 is 16 residues. Germline V gene sequence: CDR1 LGHNA, CDR2 YNFKEQ. The CDR3 here is CASSQVTGTPGNTIYF. CDR3 DNA: TGTGCCAGCAGCCAAGTGACGGGGACACCTGGAAACACCATATATTTT.

In its sample, this clone was seen a few times. The chain is built from TRBV18 and TRBJ1-1; D possibly corresponds to TRBD1 (5 bases). Trimming removed 0 bases at V and 4 bases at J, with 6 bases between. CDR1 and CDR2 (germline): KGHSH, LQKENI. The CDR3 has 13 residues. DNA of the CDR3: TGTGCCAGCTCACCACCGAGGGGCACTGAAGCTTTCTTT. Encoded protein: CASSPPRGTEAFF.

This clone was detected a few times. The chain has TRBV29-1 and TRBJ2-7, with 8 bases aligning to TRBD1. The V gene end was trimmed by 5 bases and the J gene end by 2 bases; junction bases not matched to a gene: 2. Germline values: CDR1 SQVTM, CDR2 ANQGSEA. The CDR3 is 12 residues long. Here the CDR3 reads CSVRQGTYEQYF. Here the CDR3 DNA reads TGCAGCGTTCGACAGGGGACCTACGAGCAGTACTTC.

V usage is TRBV30 and J usage is TRBJ1-6, with 8 bases aligning to TRBD1. Losses at the gene ends were 2 bases for V and 12 bases for J; bases not matched to a gene: 6. This CDR3 has 13 amino acids. Germline-derived CDR1 and CDR2 are GTSNPN and SVGIG (reference sequence). The CDR3 spells CAWSSQGARPLHF. CDR3 sequence (DNA): TGTGCCTGGAGTTCCCAGGGGGCGCGACCCCTCCACTTT.

This clone has a handful of counts. The same CDR3 arises from other DNA sequences in this sample as well. The chain uses TRBV27 and TRBJ2-3; D is uncertain. The V end lost 2 bases, the J end lost 0 bases, and 6 bases lay between the germline ends. Germline-derived CDR1 and CDR2 are MNHEY and SMNVEV (reference sequence). CDR3 length: 14 amino acids. The CDR3 region has the DNA TGTGCCAGCAGTTTAGTCCGGAGCACAGATACGCAGTATTTT. This translates into CASSLVRSTDTQYF.

The chain carries TRBV4-1 and TRBJ2-1, with D hard to call. The length of the CDR3 is 15 residues. Trimming took off 1 base at V and 1 base at J, with 8 bases between the two ends. Germline-derived CDR1 and CDR2 are MGHRA and YSYEKL. The CDR3 DNA follows: TGCGCCAGCAGCCAAGGGCAAGGGTCCTACAATGAGCAGTTCTTC. Translation: CASSQGQGSYNEQFF.

This clone was detected only a few times. This CDR3 is also generated by other DNA sequences in the sample. V is TRBV10-3 and J is TRBJ2-7; D gene ambiguous. This CDR3 spans 11 amino acids. Germline-derived CDR1 and CDR2 are ENHRY and SYGVKD. V was shortened by 0 bases and J by 5 bases, with 2 bases between the two germline ends. The CDR3 DNA is TGTGCCATCAGTGAGTCACACGAGCAGTACTTC. Encoded protein: CAISESHEQYF.

The V and J genes are TRBV14 and TRBJ1-3; possible D gene TRBD1, 5 bases. CDR1 and CDR2 from the germline V gene are SGHDN and FVKESK. The CDR3 is 18 amino acids. The V end was cut by 2 bases, the J end by 0 bases, with 17 bases between. The CDR3 DNA sequence: TGTGCCAGCAGCCAAAGAGGGGATCCGGGCTACTCTGGAAACACCATATATTTT. Translation: CASSQRGDPGYSGNTIYF.

The V and J genes are TRBV7-9 and TRBJ1-5, with 7 bases fitting TRBD1. The CDR3 loop spans 14 amino acids. The trim removed 4 bases at V and 4 bases at J, leaving 4 bases unmatched. CDR1 is SEHNR and CDR2 is FQNEAQ in the germline V gene (reference sequence). The CDR3 sequence: CASSSQGPNQPQHF. DNA of the CDR3: TGTGCCAGCAGCTCACAGGGGCCAAATCAGCCCCAGCATTTT.

This clone occurred a few times. The chain is built from TRBV7-9 and TRBJ1-4; 8 nucleotides align to TRBD1. CDR3 size: 16 residues. Germline CDR1 and CDR2: SEHNR and FQNEAQ (reference sequence). The J segment lost 0 bases and the V segment lost 5 bases, leaving 5 bases of the junction unmatched. DNA for the CDR3: TGTGCCAGCAGCCCCGGACAGGGCGCAACTAATGAAAAACTGTTTTTT. It encodes CASSPGQGATNEKLFF.

This clone was picked up a small number of times. This chain joins TRBV7-9 and TRBJ2-7; 8 nucleotides agree with TRBD1. The CDR3 has 14 amino acids. From germline, CDR1 is SEHNR and CDR2 FQNEAQ (reference sequence). Losses at the gene ends were 6 bases for V and 4 bases for J; bases not matched to a gene: 8. Written as DNA, the CDR3 is TGTGCCAGCAGTTCGACAGGGGTAACGTACGAGCAGTACTTC. This codes for CASSSTGVTYEQYF. Looking up the rest from reference TRBV7-9 and TRBJ2-7 gives the full variable domain: DTGVSQNPRHKITKRGQNVTFRCDPISEHNRLYWYRQTLGQGPEFLTYFQNEAQLEKSRLLSDRFSAERPKGSFSTLEIQRTEQGDSAMYLCASSSTGVTYEQYFGPGTRLTVT.

This clone has only a few counts. The sample carries other DNA sequences with the same CDR3. This chain links TRBV6-1 with TRBJ2-5; D is unclear. The CDR3 runs 13 residues. The germline gives CDR1 MNHNS, CDR2 SASEGT. V shed 1 base and J shed 2 bases, with 5 bases lying between them. The CDR3, as DNA: TGTGCCAGCAGTGAAGTGGGGCAAGAGACCCAGTACTTC. Protein sequence: CASSEVGQETQYF.

The rearrangement links TRBV7-9 to TRBJ2-7; 9 positions match TRBD1. Unmatched junction bases numbered 4, after V lost 1 base and J lost 12 bases. Germline CDR1 is SEHNR and CDR2 is FQNEAQ (reference sequence). The CDR3 sequence is 12 residues long. The CDR3 spells CASSLVGTGPYF. The CDR3 DNA is TGTGCCAGCAGCTTAGTTGGGACAGGGCCGTACTTC.

A few counts support this clone. The genes are TRBV6-5 and TRBJ2-7; D not resolved. V gave up 6 bases and J gave up 2 bases, with 11 bases separating them. The CDR3 sequence is 13 residues long. Germline V gene sequence: CDR1 MNHEY, CDR2 SVGAGI. The CDR3 DNA follows: TGTGCCAGCAGCGCGGCGCCTACCTACGAGCAGTACTTC. It specifies CASSAAPTYEQYF.

This sequence joins TRBV5-1 and TRBJ1-2; D unresolved. This CDR3 region has 14 residues. V shed 0 bases and J shed 8 bases, with 14 bases lying between them. The germline V gene encodes CDR1 SGHRS and CDR2 YFSETQ. The CDR3 DNA is TGCGCCAGCAGCTTGGCATTGGGAGAGTTCGGCTACACCTTC. It is translated as CASSLALGEFGYTF. Drawing the rest from reference TRBV5-1 and TRBJ1-2, the complete variable domain is KAGVTQTPRYLIKTRGQQVTLSCSPISGHRSVSWYQQTPGQGLQFLFEYFSETQRNKGNFPGRFSGRQFSNSRSEMNVSTLELGDSALYLCASSLALGEFGYTFGSGTRLTVV.

The chain uses TRBV2 and TRBJ2-5; 12 bases match TRBD1. The CDR3 consists of 17 residues. In germline, CDR1 is SNHLY, CDR2 FYNNEI. The trim removed 6 bases at V and 7 bases at J, leaving 15 bases unmatched. The CDR3 bases are TGTGCCAGCAGGGCCATGCCGGGACAGGGGGCCAAGGTGACCCAGTACTTC. Its protein product is CASRAMPGQGAKVTQYF.

This clone was detected only a few times. This rearrangement joins TRBV14 to TRBJ2-7; 12 nucleotides line up with TRBD1. Germline lookup yields CDR1 SGHDN and CDR2 FVKESK. V shed 2 bases and J 5 bases; nucleotides not matched to a gene: 4. The CDR3 runs 15 residues. CDR3 sequence: CASSQPGTGGHEQYF. The DNA for the CDR3 is TGTGCCAGCAGCCAACCCGGGACAGGGGGCCACGAGCAGTACTTC. Looking up the rest from reference TRBV14 and TRBJ2-7 gives the full variable domain: EAGVTQFPSHSVIEKGQTVTLRCDPISGHDNLYWYRRVMGKEIKFLLHFVKESKQDESGMPNNRFLAERTGGTYSTLKVQPAELEDSGVYFCASSQPGTGGHEQYFGPGTRLTVT.

This chain connects TRBV5-4 to TRBJ2-4; 8 bases agree with TRBD1. V lost 4 bases to trimming and J lost 3 bases; unmatched junction nucleotides: 6. The CDR3 totals 15 residues. Per the germline V gene, CDR1 is SGHNT and CDR2 is YYREEE (reference sequence). The DNA for the CDR3 is TGTGCCAGCAGCCCAGGGGGCGGCGACAAAAACATTCAGTACTTC. It codes for CASSPGGGDKNIQYF.

This clone was recorded a few times. The chain joins TRBV4-1 to TRBJ2-3; TRBD1 matches at 8 bases. The CDR3 contains 16 residues. Germline assignment: CDR1 MGHRA and CDR2 YSYEKL. V dropped 3 bases and J dropped 2; count of bases not matched to a gene: 7. CDR3: CASSHARTGYTDTQYF. The CDR3 DNA is TGCGCCAGCAGCCACGCTAGGACAGGGTACACAGATACGCAGTATTTT.

The V gene is TRBV2, the J gene TRBJ2-5; TRBD2 matches at 12 bases. Germline trimming cut 3 bases from V and 2 bases from J; bases unmatched to any gene: 7. The V gene's germline CDR1 is SNHLY and CDR2 FYNNEI. This CDR3 is 17 amino acids long. CDR3 nucleotide sequence: TGTGCCAGCAGTGAGTGGACTAGCGGGGACGGTCAAGAGACCCAGTACTTC. Translating it yields CASSEWTSGDGQETQYF.

The gene calls are TRBV5-1 and TRBJ2-2; 8 nucleotides align to TRBD2. Per germline, CDR1 SGHRS and CDR2 YFSETQ. The CDR3 totals 14 residues. The V segment lost 5 bases and the J segment 3 bases; nucleotides outside the gene matches: 3. This chain's CDR3 is CASSGTRDTGELFF. The CDR3 DNA sequence: TGCGCCAGCAGTGGGACTAGAGACACCGGGGAGCTGTTTTTT.

The chain has TRBV7-2 and TRBJ2-5; 8 bases map to TRBD2. CDR3 length equals 15 residues. Trimming took 5 bases from V and 1 from J; bases not matched to a gene: 6. Looked up from germline, CDR1 is SGHTA and CDR2 is FQGNSA. CDR3 nucleotides: TGTGCCAGCAGCCTGATAGCGGGGAGCCAAGAGACCCAGTACTTC. This gives the protein CASSLIAGSQETQYF.

The rearrangement joins TRBV4-1 to TRBJ1-2; TRBD1 matches at 9 bases. The CDR3 totals 16 residues. Germline loops: CDR1 MGHRA, CDR2 YSYEKL. The V gene end was trimmed by 5 bases and the J gene end by 1 base; junction bases not matched to a gene: 8. The CDR3 spells CASSDKQGANNYGYTF. In DNA, the CDR3 is TGCGCCAGCAGCGATAAACAGGGGGCAAATAACTATGGCTACACCTTC.

In this sample, this clone turned up a few times. This chain connects TRBV7-2 to TRBJ1-4; 8 bases line up with TRBD1. The CDR3 runs to 14 residues. Germline assignment: CDR1 SGHTA and CDR2 FQGNSA. The junction had 7 bases not matched to a gene; V was cut back by 5 bases and J by 8 bases. The CDR3 bases are TGTGCCAGCAGCCAGCGGACAGGGACCGAAAAACTGTTTTTT. It specifies CASSQRTGTEKLFF.

The CDR3 coding sequence is TGTGCCAGCAGCACCGGGGGGGTGCCGTGGGAGCTGTTTTTT. Amino acid sequence: CASSTGGVPWELFF. This chain uses TRBV5-4 with TRBJ2-2; 8 nucleotides align to TRBD2. The length of the CDR3 is 14 residues. Germline CDR1 and CDR2: SGHNT and YYREEE (reference sequence). The V and J ends lost 4 bases and 9 bases, in that order; junction bases with no gene match: 8.

The chain combines TRBV5-1 with TRBJ1-6; TRBD1 matches at 10 bases. Germline CDR1 reads SGHRS; CDR2 reads YFSETQ. J was trimmed by 7 bases and V by 3 bases; bases with no gene match: 4. The CDR3 sequence is 15 residues long. CDR3 bases: TGCGCCAGCAGCTCCTCGGGACAGGGGAATTCACCCCTCCACTTT. Protein sequence: CASSSSGQGNSPLHF.

This clone was counted between two and nine times. Other nucleotide sequences in the sample specify the same CDR3. The rearrangement uses TRBV4-1 and TRBJ1-6, with 10 bases that match TRBD1. V was clipped by 4 bases and J by 5 bases; unmatched bases: 5. Germline CDR1 reads MGHRA; CDR2 reads YSYEKL. This CDR3 region has 16 residues. The CDR3 nucleotides are TGCGCCAGCAGCCGACTGGGACAGGGGAATAATTCACCCCTCCACTTT. It translates to CASSRLGQGNNSPLHF.

V gene TRBV6-1 combines with J gene TRBJ1-1; perhaps TRBD1 as D (5 bases). CDR1 and CDR2 from the germline V gene are MNHNS and SASEGT. This CDR3 comprises 13 residues. Trimming left V 5 bases short and J 5 bases short, with 12 bases between. The CDR3 sequence: CASSYTSGTEAFF. CDR3 coding DNA: TGTGCCAGCAGTTATACCTCAGGGACTGAAGCTTTCTTT.

V usage is TRBV28 and J usage is TRBJ2-4, with D unresolved. This CDR3 contains 15 residues. Between the trimmed V and J ends, which lost 5 bases and 0 bases, there was a span of 11 bases. CDR1 MDHEN and CDR2 SYDVKM come from the germline V gene. The CDR3 loop reads CASSGHTLAKNIQYF. CDR3 sequence (DNA): TGTGCCAGCAGTGGTCACACCCTAGCCAAAAACATTCAGTACTTC.

The chain employs TRBV5-6 and TRBJ1-1, with D unresolved. The CDR3 runs 9 residues. The V and J ends lost 2 bases and 7 bases respectively, with 0 bases between them. The germline V gene has CDR1 SGHDT and CDR2 YYEEEE. CDR3 in DNA: TGTGCCAGCAGCTTTGAAGCTTTCTTT. Amino acids: CASSFEAFF.